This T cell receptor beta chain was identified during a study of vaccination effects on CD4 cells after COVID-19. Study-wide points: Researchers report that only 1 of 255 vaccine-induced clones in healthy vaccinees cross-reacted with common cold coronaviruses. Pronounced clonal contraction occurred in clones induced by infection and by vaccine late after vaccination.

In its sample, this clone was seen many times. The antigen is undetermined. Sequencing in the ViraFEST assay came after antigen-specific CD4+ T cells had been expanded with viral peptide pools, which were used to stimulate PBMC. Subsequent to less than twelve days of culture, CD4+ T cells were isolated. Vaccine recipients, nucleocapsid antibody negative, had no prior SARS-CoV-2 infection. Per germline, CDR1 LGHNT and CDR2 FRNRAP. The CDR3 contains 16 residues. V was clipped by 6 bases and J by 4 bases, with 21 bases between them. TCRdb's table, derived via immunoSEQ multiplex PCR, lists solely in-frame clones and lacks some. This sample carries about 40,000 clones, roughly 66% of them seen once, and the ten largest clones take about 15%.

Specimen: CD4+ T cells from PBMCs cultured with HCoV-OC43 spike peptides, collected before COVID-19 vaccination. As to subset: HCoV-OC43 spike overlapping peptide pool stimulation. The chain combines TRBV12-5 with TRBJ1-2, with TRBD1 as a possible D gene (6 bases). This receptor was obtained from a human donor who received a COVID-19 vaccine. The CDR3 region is CASGPAGGPTGYGYTF. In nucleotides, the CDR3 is TGTGCTAGTGGGCCCGCGGGGGGCCCAACAGGCTATGGCTACACCTTC.